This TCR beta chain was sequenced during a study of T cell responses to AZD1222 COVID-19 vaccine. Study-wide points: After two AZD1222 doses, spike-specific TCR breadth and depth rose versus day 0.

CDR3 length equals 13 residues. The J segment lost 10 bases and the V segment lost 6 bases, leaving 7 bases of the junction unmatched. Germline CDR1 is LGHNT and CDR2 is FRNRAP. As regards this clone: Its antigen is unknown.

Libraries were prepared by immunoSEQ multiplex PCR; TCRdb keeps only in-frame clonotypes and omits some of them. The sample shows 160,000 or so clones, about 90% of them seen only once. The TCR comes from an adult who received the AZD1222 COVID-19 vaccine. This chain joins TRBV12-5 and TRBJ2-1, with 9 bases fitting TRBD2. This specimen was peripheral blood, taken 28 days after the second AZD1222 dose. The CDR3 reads CASGTSGEFEQFF. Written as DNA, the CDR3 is TGTGCTAGTGGGACTAGCGGCGAGTTCGAGCAGTTCTTC. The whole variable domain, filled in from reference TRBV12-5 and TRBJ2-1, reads DARVTQTPRHKVTEMGQEVTMRCQPILGHNTVFWYRQTMMQGLELLAYFRNRAPLDDSGMPKDRFSAEMPDATLATLKIQPSEPRDSAVYFCASGTSGEFEQFFGPGTRLTVL.